Each of the 11 T cell receptor beta chains below was sequenced from the same sample in a study of regulatory T cells in long-lasting Graves disease. Described time point: newly diagnosed GD, antithyroid drugs for less than 3 months. PBMCs were the source of the RNA used for TCR sequencing. With iRepertoire HTBI primers and Arm-PCR of CDR3 regions, TCR beta libraries were built. TCRdb reanalysed the multiplex PCR reads using MiXCR and keeps one entry per CDR3 protein. The sample holds approximately 400,000 distinct CDR3 sequences, 15% seen once. These records were also assigned to another study, of T cells in Graves' hyperthyroidism and ophthalmopathy.

The specimen comprised peripheral blood mononuclear cells (PBMCs), sampled at new diagnosis, from a patient treated with antithyroid drugs. The receptors originated from a middle-aged woman with Graves disease.

This clonotype appeared many times. Here the CDR3 DNA reads TGTGCCAGCAGCAAAAATACACTTAATGAAAAACTGTTTTTT. It encodes CASSKNTLNEKLFF. The gene calls are TRBV11-2 and TRBJ1-4; D call uncertain. The CDR3 runs to 14 residues. The germline V gene encodes CDR1 SGHAT and CDR2 FQNNGV. Trimming left V 5 bases short and J 4 bases short, with 11 bases between.

In this sample, this clonotype turned up many times. CDR3 sequence: CASSQARDEQYF. The CDR3 DNA reads TGTGCCAGCAGCCAGGCACGCGACGAGCAGTACTTC. This rearrangement joins TRBV7-8 to TRBJ2-7; D remains ambiguous. In germline, CDR1 is SGHVS, CDR2 FQNEAQ. The CDR3 has 12 residues. The V end was cut by 5 bases, the J end by 5 bases, with 10 bases between. The full variable domain, rest sourced from reference TRBV7-8 and TRBJ2-7, is GAGVSQSPRYKVAKRGQDVALRCDPISGHVSLFWYQQALGQGPEFLTYFQNEAQLDKSGLPSDRFFAERPEGSVSTLKIQRTQQEDSAVYLCASSQARDEQYFGPGTRLTVT.

This clonotype was picked up a small number of times. A much larger clone differs from this one at a single base, so this may be a read error. The chain employs TRBV12-3 or TRBV12-4 and TRBJ2-3; D uncertain. The last part of the DNA fits TRBJ1-5 better; the J call may be wrong. The CDR3 has 17 residues. In DNA form, the CDR3 reads TGTGCCAGCACCCTACTCCCACTAGCGGGAGAGGGAGGTACGCAGCATTTT. Translated, it gives CASTLLPLAGEGGTQHF.

V is TRBV15 and J is TRBJ2-5; 8 bases line up with TRBD2. CDR3 length equals 16 residues. The junction had 9 bases not matched to a gene; V was cut back by 1 base and J by 5 bases. Germline assignment: CDR1 LNHNV and CDR2 YYDKDF (reference sequence). This CDR3 reads CATSRGSAGVLETQYF. CDR3 coding DNA: TGTGCCACCAGCAGAGGTTCAGCGGGAGTGCTTGAGACCCAGTACTTC. Full variable domain (rest looked up from reference TRBV15 and TRBJ2-5): DAMVIQNPRYQVTQFGKPVTLSCSQTLNHNVMYWYQQKSSQAPKLLFHYYDKDFNNEADTPDNFQSRRPNTSFCFLDIRSPGLGDTAMYLCATSRGSAGVLETQYFGPGTRLLVL.

CDR3 protein: CASSHMGDIYGYTF. CDR3 DNA sequence: TGCGCCAGCAGCCACATGGGGGACATCTATGGCTACACCTTC. The genes are TRBV4-1 and TRBJ1-2, with D possibly TRBD1 on 6 matching bases. This CDR3 has 14 amino acids. The germline V gene has CDR1 MGHRA and CDR2 YSYEKL. Trimming took 3 bases from V and 4 from J, leaving 12 bases between them.

This clonotype was seen repeatedly, ten times or more. This sequence joins TRBV12-3 or TRBV12-4 and TRBJ2-1, with a tentative D call TRBD1 (5 bases). V was cut by 6 bases and J by 4 bases, with 16 bases left in between. The CDR3 is 15 amino acids. The CDR3 nucleotides read TGTGCCAGCAGGCGAACCAGGGTTGGTTACAATGAGCAGTTCTTC. Encoded protein: CASRRTRVGYNEQFF.

This clonotype was found many times. This rearrangement joins TRBV10-3 to TRBJ1-5; tentative D call: TRBD1 (5 bases). The V end lost 2 bases, the J end lost 6 bases, and 11 bases lay between the germline ends. The germline CDR1 and CDR2 sequences are ENHRY and SYGVKD. The CDR3 covers 14 residues. As DNA, the CDR3 is TGTGCCATCAGTGAGAGACAGTTGGGTCAGCCCCAGCATTTT. Translated, it gives CAISERQLGQPQHF.

The sample holds many counts of this clonotype. J is TRBJ2-7 and V is TRBV12-3 or TRBV12-4; D not resolved. The CDR3 runs 11 residues. V was shortened by 5 bases and J by 3 bases, with 5 bases between the two germline ends. CDR3: CASSLYYEQYF. CDR3 in DNA: TGTGCCAGCAGTCTGTACTACGAGCAGTACTTC.

There are many counts of this clonotype. The V gene is TRBV2, the J gene TRBJ1-2; 9 bases fit TRBD1. With V trimmed by 8 bases and J by 3 bases, 7 bases remained unmatched. Germline lookup yields CDR1 SNHLY and CDR2 FYNNEI. This CDR3 contains 14 residues. CDR3 protein: CASERGQGDYGYTF. The CDR3, as DNA: TGTGCCAGCGAGAGGGGACAGGGAGACTATGGCTACACCTTC.

This clonotype was found a few times. The J gene is TRBJ1-2, the V gene TRBV13; 11 positions agree with TRBD1. Unmatched junction bases numbered 5, after V lost 4 bases and J lost 7 bases. Germline lookup yields CDR1 PRHDT and CDR2 FYEKMQ (reference sequence). This CDR3 comprises 14 residues. CDR3 nucleotide sequence: TGTGCCAGCAGCTCCGGGACAGGGGGTGGTGGCTACACCTTC. Its translation: CASSSGTGGGGYTF.

This clonotype was seen just once. V usage is TRBV10-3 and J usage is TRBJ2-1, with 7 bases aligning to TRBD2. Germline V lookup: CDR1 ENHRY, CDR2 SYGVKD. The CDR3 spans 14 residues. After removal of 2 bases from V and 4 bases from J, the junction contained 2 bases not matched to a gene. In DNA, the CDR3 is TGTGCCATCAGTGAGCGGGAGGAATACAATGAGCAGTTCTTC. This sequence encodes CAISEREEYNEQFF.